The rows below give T cell receptor beta chains drawn from one sample of a study of blood T cell repertoires in COVID-19. The assay was immunoSEQ multiplex PCR, and TCRdb's table has in-frame clones only and misses some. The sample holds nearly 95,000 clones, roughly 88% seen once. Sequencing was carried out using peripheral blood. Receptor source: a human donor with active COVID-19. The donor label of this sample is uncertain. Each CDR3 is given with its conserved first and last residue. The order of the fields is J gene, V gene, clone size, D gene, CDR3 DNA, CDR3 protein. A D gene is named only where the DNA matches it firmly. Some rows have no size entry. The others give once, few or many, or a class for an expanded clone.

>TRBJ1-2|TRBV4-3|-|TRBD1
TGCGCCAGCAGCCAAGGACCGGGACAGGGGGTTATGGGCGGCTACACCTTC
CASSQGPGQGVMGGYTF
>TRBJ1-1|TRBV12-5|-|TRBD1
TGTGCTAGTGGTTTGGGACAGGGGTTGGCTTTCTTT
CASGLGQGLAFF
>TRBJ2-2|TRBV18|-|-
TGTGCCAGCTCACCACTAACTATAACAGGTTCCGCGAACACCGGGGAGCTGTTTTTT
CASSPLTITGSANTGELFF
>TRBJ2-3|TRBV6-1|-|TRBD2
TGTGCCAGCAGTGAGGCGAGCGGGGGGGCTCGGACAGATACGCAGTATTTT
CASSEASGGARTDTQYF
>TRBJ2-2|TRBV11-3|-|-
TGTGCCAGCAGCTTGGACACCAACACCGGGGAGCTGTTTTTT
CASSLDTNTGELFF
>TRBJ1-2|TRBV28|-|-
TGTGCCAGCGTTGGTATGGGGGCCTGGTATGGCTACACCTTC
CASVGMGAWYGYTF
>TRBJ1-2|TRBV6-5|once|-
TGTGCCAGCCATACAGTCTATGGCTACACCTTC
CASHTVYGYTF
>TRBJ2-5|TRBV18|-|TRBD1
TGTGCCAGCTCACGGGGACAGGGAGCAGAGACCCAGTACTTC
CASSRGQGAETQYF
>TRBJ2-5|TRBV5-1|-|TRBD2
TGCGCCAGCGCACTCGGGCTAGCGGAGTACCAAGAGACCCAGTACTTC
CASALGLAEYQETQYF
>TRBJ1-4|TRBV25-1|-|-
TGTGCCAGCAGTGAGGCCGGAGCAACTAATGAAAAACTGTTTTTT
CASSEAGATNEKLFF
>TRBJ1-3|TRBV7-9|-|-
TGTGCCAGCATCCCCGGTCCGGGAAACACCATATATTTT
CASIPGPGNTIYF
>TRBJ1-4|TRBV28|-|TRBD1
TGTGCCAGCAGGGACAGGGGGCGTGCTGAAAAACTGTTTTTT
CASRDRGRAEKLFF
>TRBJ2-1|TRBV6-5|-|TRBD2
TGTGCCAGCAGCCCCGGGGGGGGCGTTTGGGGTGAGCAGTTCTTC
CASSPGGGVWGEQFF
>TRBJ2-7|TRBV28|-|TRBD2
TGTGCCAGCTCCCTCGTTACACTAGCGCTAGACCGCCACGAGCAGTACTTC
CASSLVTLALDRHEQYF
>TRBJ2-1|TRBV7-6|once|TRBD2
TGTGCCAGCAGCCTAGCGGCCTCCTACAATGAGCAGTTCTTC
CASSLAASYNEQFF
>TRBJ2-3|TRBV5-1|-|-
TGCGCCAGCAGCTCGACAACAGGGTCTGGCACAGATACGCAGTATTTT
CASSSTTGSGTDTQYF
>TRBJ1-2|TRBV28|-|-
TGTGCCAGCAGTTTCGAGGTTGGCAGGGGTGGCTATGGCTACACCTTC
CASSFEVGRGGYGYTF
>TRBJ2-1|TRBV9|-|TRBD2
TGTGCCAGCAGCGTAGTAGCGGGGGGGTTCAATGAGCAGTTCTTC
CASSVVAGGFNEQFF
>TRBJ1-6|TRBV7-7|-|TRBD1
TGTGCCAGCAGCTTGGGGACAGGGGCTAATTCACCCCTCCACTTT
CASSLGTGANSPLHF
>TRBJ1-2|TRBV30|-|TRBD1
TGTGCCTGGGACGGGCGACGGACAGGGGCATCAGGCTATGGCTACACCTTC
CAWDGRRTGASGYGYTF